The sample holds a few counts of the clone carrying this T cell receptor (beta chain). Its antigen remains unknown. Other DNA sequences of this sample code for an identical CDR3. The repertoire was sequenced with immunoSEQ multiplex PCR; TCRdb's copy has only in-frame clones and lacks some. The sample lists roughly 60,000 clones; approximately 95% were seen once. This sample was taken from a study of human thymus T cells. Study results and limitations: Among thymic and blood repertoires, usage of V and J genes appeared biased.

Germline V gene lookup returns CDR1 SGHNT and CDR2 YYREEE (reference sequence). V dropped 1 base and J dropped 0 bases, with 4 bases sitting between them. CDR3 length: 13 residues. The sequence was obtained from a boy in the first two years of life with a congenital heart defect but otherwise immunologically healthy. The rearrangement uses TRBV5-4 and TRBJ1-2; no clear D gene. Sequenced: blood. The CDR3 DNA sequence: TGTGCCAGCAGCTTGACAGCTAACTATGGCTACACCTTC. The encoded protein is CASSLTANYGYTF.